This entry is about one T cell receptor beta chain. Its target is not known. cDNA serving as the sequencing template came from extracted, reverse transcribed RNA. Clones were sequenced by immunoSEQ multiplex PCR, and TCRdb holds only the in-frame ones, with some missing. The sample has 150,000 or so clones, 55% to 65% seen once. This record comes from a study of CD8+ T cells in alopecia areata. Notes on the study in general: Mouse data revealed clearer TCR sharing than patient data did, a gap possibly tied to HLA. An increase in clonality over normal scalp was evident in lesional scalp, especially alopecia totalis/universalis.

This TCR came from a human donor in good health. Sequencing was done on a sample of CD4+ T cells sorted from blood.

The CDR3 DNA reads as TGTGCCAGCAGCCACCGGACGGGGACAGGGAATCAGCCCCAGCATTTT. Its protein is CASSHRTGTGNQPQHF. The rearrangement uses TRBV11-2 and TRBJ1-5, with 9 bases fitting TRBD1. Germline V gene data show CDR1 as SGHAT and CDR2 as FQNNGV. V shed 5 bases and J 4 bases; nucleotides not matched to a gene: 9. This CDR3 is 16 amino acids long.